These 18 T cell receptor beta chains originate from one sample sequenced in a study of control samples from healthy donors and cancer patients. The protocol was immunoSEQ multiplex PCR, while the TCRdb copy is restricted to in-frame clones and leaves out a portion. The sample yields 95,000 to 100,000 clones, around 89% seen once. The sample consisted of blood. The receptors were sampled from a man in his thirties or forties in good health.

CDR3 amino acids: CASSRATAATGYYGYTF. The CDR3 coding sequence is TGTGCCAGCAGCCGAGCAACCGCTGCGACAGGGTACTATGGCTACACCTTC. This chain uses TRBV3-1 (or the pseudogene TRBV3-2) with TRBJ1-2, with 7 nucleotides matching TRBD1. The CDR3 extends over 17 amino acids. J gave up 3 bases and V 4 bases, and 14 bases lay outside the gene matches. From germline, CDR1 is LGHDT and CDR2 YNNKEL (reference sequence).

The chain couples TRBV6-2 or TRBV6-3 to TRBJ1-2; 7 nucleotides align to TRBD1. The CDR3 runs to 13 residues. The germline CDR1 and CDR2 sequences are MNHEY and SVGEGT. V was clipped by 5 bases and J by 2 bases; unmatched bases: 2. The CDR3 spells CASSLTGNYGYTF. The CDR3 DNA reads as TGTGCCAGCAGTCTGACAGGGAACTATGGCTACACCTTC.

The CDR3, as DNA: TGTGCCAGCAGCCCCGTAGGGGGGGACAGGGGCTCTGGGGCCAACGTCCTGACTTTC. It codes for CASSPVGGDRGSGANVLTF. This chain links TRBV7-9 with TRBJ2-6, with 10 bases aligning to TRBD1. Germline lookup yields CDR1 SEHNR and CDR2 FQNEAQ (reference sequence). The CDR3 extends over 19 amino acids. V lost 5 bases to trimming and J lost 0 bases; unmatched junction nucleotides: 10.

In this sample, this clone turned up once. This rearrangement joins TRBV21-1 to TRBJ2-1. TRBV21-1 is marked as a pseudogene. CDR3 length: 16 residues. CDR3 nucleotide sequence: TGTGCCAGCAGCAAAGTTAAGTTGAAGGTTTGCAATGAGCAGTTCTTC. As protein: CASSKVKLKVCNEQFF.

This clone was counted once. The chain has TRBV9 and TRBJ2-6; TRBD1 matches 7 bases. The CDR3 has 18 residues. CDR1 is SGDLS, CDR2 YYNGEE, per germline. With 3 bases clipped from V and 1 base from J, the junction kept 10 bases outside the gene matches. The CDR3 loop is CASSEKTGRDSGANVLTF. Here the CDR3 DNA reads TGTGCCAGCAGCGAGAAGACAGGGCGAGATTCTGGGGCCAACGTCCTGACTTTC.

This chain joins TRBV7-9 and TRBJ2-7; the D gene is possibly TRBD1 (6 bases). This CDR3 comprises 17 residues. Germline V lookup: CDR1 SEHNR, CDR2 FQNEAQ (reference sequence). Trimming pared 1 base from V and 4 bases from J, leaving 20 bases between. CDR3 loop: CASSLGGRPGQLYEQYF. Written as DNA, the CDR3 is TGTGCCAGCAGCTTAGGGGGGAGACCGGGACAACTTTACGAGCAGTACTTC.

The chain is built from TRBV5-8 and TRBJ2-7, with TRBD1 matching over 8 bases. After removal of 1 base from V and 5 bases from J, the junction contained 5 bases not matched to a gene. Germline V gene sequence: CDR1 SGHTS, CDR2 YDEGEE. The CDR3 consists of 14 residues. The DNA of the CDR3 is TGTGCCAGCAGCTTGATGCCAGGGGGCAACGAGCAGTACGTC. Translating it yields CASSLMPGGNEQYV.

This clone was recorded only once. The CDR3 sequence is CASSYLTSRYGYTF. The CDR3 nucleotides read TGTGCCAGCAGTTACTTGACTTCCCGCTATGGCTACACCTTC. This chain uses TRBV6-2 or TRBV6-3 with TRBJ1-2, with no clear D. The CDR3 contains 14 residues. Germline V gene lookup returns CDR1 MNHEY and CDR2 SVGEGT. V was pared by 1 base and J by 4 bases, with 10 bases between.

About this clone: Other DNA variants within this sample encode the same CDR3. The chain joins TRBV5-1 to TRBJ1-5; D remains unclear. The CDR3 spans 14 residues. Germline CDR1 reads SGHRS; CDR2 reads YFSETQ. Trimming cost V 1 base and J 3 bases, with 8 bases left between them. The CDR3 DNA reads TGCGCCAGCAGCTTGAGCGGACCCAATCAGCCCCAGCATTTT. Encoded protein: CASSLSGPNQPQHF.

This clone was seen only a few times. The V and J genes are TRBV11-2 and TRBJ2-4; 8 nucleotides match TRBD2. Germline loops: CDR1 SGHAT, CDR2 FQNNGV. The CDR3 is 15 residues long. V was pared by 4 bases and J by 7 bases, with 9 bases of the junction left unmatched. The CDR3 nucleotides are TGTGCCAGCAGCTCCTCGGGGGGGGCGCGGAACATTCAGTACTTC. It specifies CASSSSGGARNIQYF.

The chain joins TRBV29-1 to TRBJ1-2; D remains ambiguous. V shed 4 bases and J shed 1 base, with 4 bases lying between them. Germline values: CDR1 SQVTM, CDR2 ANQGSEA. This CDR3 has 11 amino acids. CDR3 DNA sequence: TGCAGCGTTGTAGATAACTATGGCTACACCTTC. It codes for CSVVDNYGYTF.

The V call is TRBV5-4, the J call TRBJ2-7; 9 bases match TRBD1. Trimming cost V 4 bases and J 3 bases; bases outside gene matches: 11. Germline CDR1 is SGHNT and CDR2 is YYREEE (reference sequence). The CDR3 is 16 residues long. The CDR3 DNA reads TGTGCCAGCAGCCAGGGGCCGGGACAGGGTAACTACGAGCAGTACTTC. This codes for CASSQGPGQGNYEQYF.

This chain uses TRBV6-2 or TRBV6-3 with TRBJ2-2, with D unresolved. Trimming stripped 1 base from V and 2 bases from J, with 8 bases between. The CDR3 covers 15 residues. Germline V gene sequence: CDR1 MNHEY, CDR2 SVGEGT. The CDR3 reads CASSYLILNTGELFF. For the CDR3, the DNA is TGTGCCAGCAGTTACTTAATCTTAAACACCGGGGAGCTGTTTTTT.

The chain's CDR3 is CASSRSSGLAGTDTQYF. For the CDR3, the DNA is TGTGCCAGCAGCCGGTCGTCGGGACTAGCGGGCACAGATACGCAGTATTTT. This rearrangement joins TRBV6-2 or TRBV6-3 to TRBJ2-3; 11 nucleotides line up with TRBD2. CDR3 length equals 17 residues. Trimming took 6 bases from V and 1 from J; bases not matched to a gene: 9. Germline CDR1 MNHEY, CDR2 SVGEGT.

This chain uses TRBV3-1 (or the pseudogene TRBV3-2) with TRBJ1-2; D is unresolved. V gave up 1 base and J gave up 6 bases, with 12 bases separating them. Germline loops: CDR1 LGHDT, CDR2 YNNKEL (reference sequence). The length of the CDR3 is 14 residues. This CDR3 is CASSQVHSGHGYTF. As DNA, the CDR3 is TGTGCCAGCAGCCAAGTTCACTCCGGTCATGGCTACACCTTC.

V usage is TRBV7-6 and J usage is TRBJ1-1; D gene unclear. The V end was cut by 1 base, the J end by 1 base, with 7 bases between. The length of the CDR3 is 14 residues. Looked up from germline, CDR1 is SGHVS and CDR2 is FNYEAQ. The CDR3 nucleotides read TGTGCCAGCAGCTTAGGACAACGGAACACTGAAGCTTTCTTT. Its protein is CASSLGQRNTEAFF.

In the case of this clone: Compared with germline, one end of the junction differs, possibly owing to a read error. In DNA, the CDR3 is TGTGCCAGCAGTTTGGACAGGGGCGCCTATAACTATGGCTACACCTTC. Protein sequence: CASSLDRGAYNYGYTF. The V and J genes are TRBV5-4 and TRBJ1-2; TRBD1 matches 9 bases. Germline V gene lookup returns CDR1 SGHNT and CDR2 YYREEE (reference sequence). This CDR3 has 16 residues.

The chain employs TRBV11-2 and TRBJ1-2; TRBD1 might be the D (5 bases). The CDR3 is made up of 13 amino acids. Germline CDR1 is SGHAT and CDR2 is FQNNGV. The ends were cut back, 5 bases at V and 4 bases at J, with 11 bases in the middle. CDR3 sequence (DNA): TGTGCCAGCAGCCTGGGGGGGGTCTATGGCTACACCTTC. Translating gives CASSLGGVYGYTF.